The 25 T cell receptor beta chains given below trace back to one sample, sequenced in a study of tumor-infiltrating lymphocytes in primary liver carcinoma. Scientists recovered RNA and DNA together from approximately 20-30 mg of unsorted bulk tissue. The authors made TCR beta cDNA from around 500 ng total RNA with a constant-region primer. Three nested multiplex PCR rounds, a slightly modified ARM-PCR, produced the libraries for TCR beta. Running 9 to 11 cycles apiece, the first two PCR rounds relied on TRBV1-TRBV30 forward primers together with a C-beta reverse primer. Each CDR3 protein is one row after TCRdb ran MiXCR on the multiplex PCR reads. Seen here are some 95,000 distinct CDR3 sequences, less than 75% observed once, and the top ten hold 27%. Sequencing was done on a sample of tumor-adjacent normal liver tissue. These receptors all stem from a man aged 40-49 years with primary liver carcinoma and hepatitis B virus infection.

A note on this clonotype: This may arise from a read error, as a much more abundant clone is one base away. The chain links TRBV4-2 to TRBJ2-7; 11 bases match TRBD2. After removal of 1 base from V and 5 bases from J, the junction contained 7 bases not matched to a gene. Germline lookup yields CDR1 LGHNA and CDR2 YNFKEQ. This CDR3 has 16 residues. CDR3 sequence: CASSQGDLAGGHEQYF. As DNA, the CDR3 is TGTGCCAGCAGCCAAGGGGATCTAGCGGGAGGCCACGAGCAGTACTTC.

In this sample, this clonotype turned up many times. The rearrangement links TRBV6-5 to TRBJ2-1; tentatively, D is TRBD1 (5 bases). The CDR3 is 13 residues long. The germline CDR1 and CDR2 sequences are MNHEY and SVGAGI. Trimming cost V 2 bases and J 5 bases, with 7 bases left between them. This CDR3 is CASSYGAHNEQFF. DNA of the CDR3: TGTGCCAGCAGTTACGGGGCCCACAATGAGCAGTTCTTC.

Note on this clonotype: One end of the junction varies from germline; a read error may be responsible. This rearrangement joins TRBV11-1 to TRBJ2-5; 8 bases match TRBD2. This CDR3 comprises 14 residues. Germline loops: CDR1 SGHAT, CDR2 FQDESV (reference sequence). The CDR3 sequence is CASSAGGPHGTQYF. Written as DNA, the CDR3 is TGTGCCAGTAGCGCGGGGGGACCTCACGGGACCCAGTATTTC.

This clonotype showed up just once. Likely a read error: the CDR3 ends without its conserved phenylalanine or tryptophan. The V call is TRBV4-1, the J call TRBJ2-3, with 9 bases lining up with TRBD1. The CDR3 covers 15 residues. Per the germline V gene, CDR1 is MGHRA and CDR2 is YSYEKL. The CDR3 reads CANSRGTGTPDTQYI. DNA for the CDR3: TGCGCCAACAGCCGAGGGACAGGGACTCCAGATACGCAGTATATT.

To note about this clonotype: It may be a read error: a sequence one base away is much more abundant. The J gene is TRBJ2-3, the V gene TRBV10-3; D remains ambiguous. From germline, CDR1 is ENHRY and CDR2 SYGVKD. CDR3 length equals 14 residues. V was trimmed by 6 bases and J by 6 bases, leaving 16 bases between them. CDR3 in amino acids: CAIRESSAPDTQYF. DNA of the CDR3: TGTGCCATCAGAGAATCCAGCGCCCCCGATACGCAGTATTTT.

The chain carries TRBV28 and TRBJ2-5, with D possibly being TRBD2 (6 bases). Germline V gene data show CDR1 as MDHEN and CDR2 as SYDVKM. V dropped 6 bases and J dropped 5 bases, with 19 bases sitting between them. The CDR3 extends over 15 amino acids. The CDR3 loop is CASSLAGRGKETQYF. The CDR3 nucleotides read TGTGCCAGCAGCTTGGCTGGCCGCGGGAAGGAGACCCAGTACTTC.

This clonotype is a singleton in its sample. DNA for the CDR3: TGTGCCAACGGGGGGGGGCTAGCGGGAGTTACAGATACGCAGTATTTT. This encodes CANGGGLAGVTDTQYF. This chain connects TRBV6-1 to TRBJ2-3, with TRBD2 matching over 10 bases. CDR3 size: 16 residues. Germline loops: CDR1 MNHNS, CDR2 SASEGT. Trimming cost V 10 bases and J 3 bases; bases outside gene matches: 13.

This clonotype appeared many times. The chain carries TRBV4-1 and TRBJ2-3; 14 bases match TRBD2. Germline CDR1 reads MGHRA; CDR2 reads YSYEKL. Trimming took 3 bases from V and 4 from J; bases not matched to a gene: 9. The CDR3 runs to 18 residues. CDR3 residues: CASSQKSPGLAGADTQYF. In DNA, the CDR3 is TGCGCCAGCAGCCAGAAGTCTCCGGGACTAGCGGGAGCAGATACGCAGTATTTT.

The CDR3 here is CASSVDSPSGTGELFF. CDR3 DNA: TGTGCCAGCAGCGTAGATAGTCCTAGCGGCACCGGGGAGCTGTTTTTT. This chain connects TRBV9 to TRBJ2-2; 7 bases line up with TRBD2. This CDR3 comprises 16 residues. After removal of 0 bases from V and 4 bases from J, the junction contained 6 bases not matched to a gene. The germline V gene encodes CDR1 SGDLS and CDR2 YYNGEE.

This clonotype was observed at least ten times. The chain recombines TRBV29-1 with TRBJ1-4; D is unresolved. V lost 7 bases and J lost 0, with 9 bases in between. The CDR3 covers 13 residues. Germline V gene sequence: CDR1 SQVTM, CDR2 ANQGSEA. CDR3 nucleotides: TGCAGCGCCTTAGCTGCAACTAATGAAAAACTGTTTTTT. This gives the protein CSALAATNEKLFF.

Of note for this clonotype: The junction departs from the called germline gene at one end, perhaps through a read error. The genes are TRBV7-8 and TRBJ2-3, with 10 bases aligning to TRBD2. There are 17 residues in the CDR3. Germline CDR1 and CDR2: SGHVS and FQNEAQ. CDR3 sequence reads: CASSLAQAGGPHDTQFF. Written as DNA, the CDR3 is TGTGCCAGCAGTTTAGCACAAGCGGGAGGGCCACATGATACGCAGTTTTTT.

To note about this clonotype: One junction end does not reproduce the germline sequence, and a read error may be involved. The chain is built from TRBV4-2 and TRBJ2-3, with TRBD2 matching 8 bases. This CDR3 has 18 residues. Germline V gene lookup returns CDR1 LGHNA and CDR2 YNFKEQ. The CDR3 reads CGSSQEPAGVLGTDTQYF. The DNA of the CDR3 is TGTGGCAGCAGCCAAGAACCAGCGGGAGTATTAGGCACAGATACGCAGTATTTT.

About this clonotype: The junction differs from germline at one of its ends, possibly a read error. V and J are TRBV11-2 and TRBJ2-5, with 8 bases fitting TRBD2. Germline V CDR1 and CDR2: SGHAT, FQNNGV. The CDR3 runs to 15 residues. This CDR3 is CASSYLTGAGETQYF. The CDR3 nucleotides are TGTGCCAGCAGCTATCTGACAGGAGCGGGAGAGACGCAGTACTTC.

V and J are TRBV4-1 and TRBJ2-3; D is uncertain. Germline CDR1 MGHRA, CDR2 YSYEKL. With 2 bases removed from V and 7 bases from J, the gap between germline ends came to 7 bases. CDR3 size: 12 residues. CDR3 in DNA: TGCGCCAGCAGCCAATCGGCAAATACGCAGTATTTT. It codes for CASSQSANTQYF.

This clonotype has ten or more counts. The rearrangement uses TRBV11-2 and TRBJ2-7; 11 bases fit TRBD2. Germline values: CDR1 SGHAT, CDR2 FQNNGV. V dropped 5 bases and J dropped 0; count of bases not matched to a gene: 3. This CDR3 has 15 residues. CDR3 residues: CASSPTSGGSYEQYF. Written as DNA, the CDR3 is TGTGCCAGCAGCCCCACTAGCGGGGGCTCCTACGAGCAGTACTTC.

This clonotype was counted at least ten times. The chain links TRBV29-1 to TRBJ1-1; D uncertain. This CDR3 spans 13 amino acids. CDR1 SQVTM and CDR2 ANQGSEA come from the germline V gene. V lost 4 bases and J lost 0, with 9 bases in between. This CDR3 reads CSVVRQMNTEAFF. The CDR3 DNA is TGCAGCGTTGTGAGGCAGATGAACACTGAAGCTTTCTTT.

As concerns this clonotype: An end of the junction does not agree with germline; a read error may underlie this. This chain connects TRBV4-1 to TRBJ2-7; 9 bases fit TRBD1. From germline, CDR1 is MGHRA and CDR2 YSYEKL. CDR3 length: 14 residues. The CDR3 protein is CASIQDGDRDDQYF. The CDR3 nucleotides are TGCGCCAGCATCCAAGACGGGGACAGGGACGACCAGTACTTC.

A word on this clonotype: One junction end disagrees with the germline gene, perhaps due to a read error. V is TRBV11-2 and J is TRBJ2-2; unclear D gene. Looked up from germline, CDR1 is SGHAT and CDR2 is FQNNGV. The CDR3 runs 18 residues. CDR3 protein: CASSRTGVAPPNTRELFF. The DNA for the CDR3 is TGTGCCAGTAGCCGTACCGGAGTGGCACCCCCGAACACCCGGGAGCTGTTTTTT.

In this sample, this clonotype is medium-sized. This chain links TRBV11-2 with TRBJ2-2; D possibly corresponds to TRBD2 (5 bases). The CDR3 length is 18 residues. CDR1 SGHAT and CDR2 FQNNGV come from the germline V gene. Trimming took 5 bases from V and 0 from J, leaving 19 bases between them. The DNA for the CDR3 is TGTGCCAGCAGCGACTCGTGGGCGAGGGTTACGAACACCGGGGAGCTGTTTTTT. The encoded protein is CASSDSWARVTNTGELFF.

The table lists this clonotype with many counts. The chain has TRBV5-4 and TRBJ2-1; TRBD2 matches at 9 bases. J was trimmed by 10 bases and V by 0 bases; bases with no gene match: 11. The CDR3 length is 16 residues. Germline V gene data show CDR1 as SGHNT and CDR2 as YYREEE (reference sequence). The CDR3 reads CASSLGESGGTSEQFF. Written as DNA, the CDR3 is TGTGCCAGCAGCTTGGGGGAGTCCGGTGGGACTAGCGAGCAGTTCTTC.

As concerns this clonotype: A much larger clone differs from this one at a single base, so this may be a read error. V gene TRBV10-3 combines with J gene TRBJ1-2; 7 bases align to TRBD1. The CDR3 spans 14 residues. Germline values: CDR1 ENHRY, CDR2 SYGVKD. V was clipped by 3 bases and J by 12 bases; unmatched bases: 13. The DNA of the CDR3 is TGTGCCATCAGTGATTCCGGGACAGCCGACGGCCACACCTTC. It yields the protein CAISDSGTADGHTF.

As regards this clonotype: One end of the junction is discordant with germline, which a read error may explain. The gene calls are TRBV12-3 or TRBV12-4 and TRBJ1-2, with D unresolved. The CDR3 has 13 amino acids. The CDR3: CASSFFGVGGYIF. As DNA, the CDR3 is TGTGCCAGCAGTTTCTTCGGGGTCGGAGGCTACATCTTC.

Only one count was recorded for this clonotype. The CDR3 does not close with the conserved phenylalanine or tryptophan, likely indicating a read error. The chain couples TRBV11-2 to TRBJ2-7; no firm D call. Trimming pared 5 bases from V and 4 bases from J, leaving 6 bases between. Looked up from germline, CDR1 is SGHAT and CDR2 is FQNNGV. The CDR3 is 11 amino acids. CDR3 amino acids: CASSQSYEQYI. The CDR3 DNA reads as TGTGCCAGCAGCCAATCATACGAGCAGTACATC.

At least ten counts were recorded for this clonotype. V and J are TRBV6-1 and TRBJ2-7; no firm D call. Deletions cut 7 bases from V and 2 bases from J, with 9 bases between. CDR1 is MNHNS, CDR2 SASEGT, per germline. This CDR3 is built from 12 residues. The CDR3 DNA sequence: TGTGCCAGCACCGAACTACCCTACGAGCAGTACTTC. Residues: CASTELPYEQYF.

As for this clonotype: A junction boundary mismatches the germline segment, possibly from a read error. The chain joins TRBV19 to TRBJ1-2; the D gene is possibly TRBD1 (5 bases). The CDR3 is made up of 14 amino acids. In germline, CDR1 is LNHDA, CDR2 SQIVND (reference sequence). DNA of the CDR3: TGTGCCAGTAGTGAACTACAGGCGCCCGGTGGCTACACATTC. Translation gives CASSELQAPGGYTF.